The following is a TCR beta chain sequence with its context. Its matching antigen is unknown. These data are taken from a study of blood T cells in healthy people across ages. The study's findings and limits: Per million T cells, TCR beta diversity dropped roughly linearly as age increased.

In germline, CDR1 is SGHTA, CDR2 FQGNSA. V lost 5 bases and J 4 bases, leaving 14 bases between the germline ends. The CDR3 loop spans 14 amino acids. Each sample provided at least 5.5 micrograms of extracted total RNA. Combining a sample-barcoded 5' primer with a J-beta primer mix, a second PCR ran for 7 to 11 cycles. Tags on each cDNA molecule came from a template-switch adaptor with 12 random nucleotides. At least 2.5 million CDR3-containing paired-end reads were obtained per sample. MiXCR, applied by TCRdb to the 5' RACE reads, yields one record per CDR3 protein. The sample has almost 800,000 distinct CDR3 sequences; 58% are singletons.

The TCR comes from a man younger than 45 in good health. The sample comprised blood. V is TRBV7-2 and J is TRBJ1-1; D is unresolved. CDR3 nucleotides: TGTGCCAGCAGCGTTAGTTCGGGCATCACTGAAGCTTTCTTT. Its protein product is CASSVSSGITEAFF.